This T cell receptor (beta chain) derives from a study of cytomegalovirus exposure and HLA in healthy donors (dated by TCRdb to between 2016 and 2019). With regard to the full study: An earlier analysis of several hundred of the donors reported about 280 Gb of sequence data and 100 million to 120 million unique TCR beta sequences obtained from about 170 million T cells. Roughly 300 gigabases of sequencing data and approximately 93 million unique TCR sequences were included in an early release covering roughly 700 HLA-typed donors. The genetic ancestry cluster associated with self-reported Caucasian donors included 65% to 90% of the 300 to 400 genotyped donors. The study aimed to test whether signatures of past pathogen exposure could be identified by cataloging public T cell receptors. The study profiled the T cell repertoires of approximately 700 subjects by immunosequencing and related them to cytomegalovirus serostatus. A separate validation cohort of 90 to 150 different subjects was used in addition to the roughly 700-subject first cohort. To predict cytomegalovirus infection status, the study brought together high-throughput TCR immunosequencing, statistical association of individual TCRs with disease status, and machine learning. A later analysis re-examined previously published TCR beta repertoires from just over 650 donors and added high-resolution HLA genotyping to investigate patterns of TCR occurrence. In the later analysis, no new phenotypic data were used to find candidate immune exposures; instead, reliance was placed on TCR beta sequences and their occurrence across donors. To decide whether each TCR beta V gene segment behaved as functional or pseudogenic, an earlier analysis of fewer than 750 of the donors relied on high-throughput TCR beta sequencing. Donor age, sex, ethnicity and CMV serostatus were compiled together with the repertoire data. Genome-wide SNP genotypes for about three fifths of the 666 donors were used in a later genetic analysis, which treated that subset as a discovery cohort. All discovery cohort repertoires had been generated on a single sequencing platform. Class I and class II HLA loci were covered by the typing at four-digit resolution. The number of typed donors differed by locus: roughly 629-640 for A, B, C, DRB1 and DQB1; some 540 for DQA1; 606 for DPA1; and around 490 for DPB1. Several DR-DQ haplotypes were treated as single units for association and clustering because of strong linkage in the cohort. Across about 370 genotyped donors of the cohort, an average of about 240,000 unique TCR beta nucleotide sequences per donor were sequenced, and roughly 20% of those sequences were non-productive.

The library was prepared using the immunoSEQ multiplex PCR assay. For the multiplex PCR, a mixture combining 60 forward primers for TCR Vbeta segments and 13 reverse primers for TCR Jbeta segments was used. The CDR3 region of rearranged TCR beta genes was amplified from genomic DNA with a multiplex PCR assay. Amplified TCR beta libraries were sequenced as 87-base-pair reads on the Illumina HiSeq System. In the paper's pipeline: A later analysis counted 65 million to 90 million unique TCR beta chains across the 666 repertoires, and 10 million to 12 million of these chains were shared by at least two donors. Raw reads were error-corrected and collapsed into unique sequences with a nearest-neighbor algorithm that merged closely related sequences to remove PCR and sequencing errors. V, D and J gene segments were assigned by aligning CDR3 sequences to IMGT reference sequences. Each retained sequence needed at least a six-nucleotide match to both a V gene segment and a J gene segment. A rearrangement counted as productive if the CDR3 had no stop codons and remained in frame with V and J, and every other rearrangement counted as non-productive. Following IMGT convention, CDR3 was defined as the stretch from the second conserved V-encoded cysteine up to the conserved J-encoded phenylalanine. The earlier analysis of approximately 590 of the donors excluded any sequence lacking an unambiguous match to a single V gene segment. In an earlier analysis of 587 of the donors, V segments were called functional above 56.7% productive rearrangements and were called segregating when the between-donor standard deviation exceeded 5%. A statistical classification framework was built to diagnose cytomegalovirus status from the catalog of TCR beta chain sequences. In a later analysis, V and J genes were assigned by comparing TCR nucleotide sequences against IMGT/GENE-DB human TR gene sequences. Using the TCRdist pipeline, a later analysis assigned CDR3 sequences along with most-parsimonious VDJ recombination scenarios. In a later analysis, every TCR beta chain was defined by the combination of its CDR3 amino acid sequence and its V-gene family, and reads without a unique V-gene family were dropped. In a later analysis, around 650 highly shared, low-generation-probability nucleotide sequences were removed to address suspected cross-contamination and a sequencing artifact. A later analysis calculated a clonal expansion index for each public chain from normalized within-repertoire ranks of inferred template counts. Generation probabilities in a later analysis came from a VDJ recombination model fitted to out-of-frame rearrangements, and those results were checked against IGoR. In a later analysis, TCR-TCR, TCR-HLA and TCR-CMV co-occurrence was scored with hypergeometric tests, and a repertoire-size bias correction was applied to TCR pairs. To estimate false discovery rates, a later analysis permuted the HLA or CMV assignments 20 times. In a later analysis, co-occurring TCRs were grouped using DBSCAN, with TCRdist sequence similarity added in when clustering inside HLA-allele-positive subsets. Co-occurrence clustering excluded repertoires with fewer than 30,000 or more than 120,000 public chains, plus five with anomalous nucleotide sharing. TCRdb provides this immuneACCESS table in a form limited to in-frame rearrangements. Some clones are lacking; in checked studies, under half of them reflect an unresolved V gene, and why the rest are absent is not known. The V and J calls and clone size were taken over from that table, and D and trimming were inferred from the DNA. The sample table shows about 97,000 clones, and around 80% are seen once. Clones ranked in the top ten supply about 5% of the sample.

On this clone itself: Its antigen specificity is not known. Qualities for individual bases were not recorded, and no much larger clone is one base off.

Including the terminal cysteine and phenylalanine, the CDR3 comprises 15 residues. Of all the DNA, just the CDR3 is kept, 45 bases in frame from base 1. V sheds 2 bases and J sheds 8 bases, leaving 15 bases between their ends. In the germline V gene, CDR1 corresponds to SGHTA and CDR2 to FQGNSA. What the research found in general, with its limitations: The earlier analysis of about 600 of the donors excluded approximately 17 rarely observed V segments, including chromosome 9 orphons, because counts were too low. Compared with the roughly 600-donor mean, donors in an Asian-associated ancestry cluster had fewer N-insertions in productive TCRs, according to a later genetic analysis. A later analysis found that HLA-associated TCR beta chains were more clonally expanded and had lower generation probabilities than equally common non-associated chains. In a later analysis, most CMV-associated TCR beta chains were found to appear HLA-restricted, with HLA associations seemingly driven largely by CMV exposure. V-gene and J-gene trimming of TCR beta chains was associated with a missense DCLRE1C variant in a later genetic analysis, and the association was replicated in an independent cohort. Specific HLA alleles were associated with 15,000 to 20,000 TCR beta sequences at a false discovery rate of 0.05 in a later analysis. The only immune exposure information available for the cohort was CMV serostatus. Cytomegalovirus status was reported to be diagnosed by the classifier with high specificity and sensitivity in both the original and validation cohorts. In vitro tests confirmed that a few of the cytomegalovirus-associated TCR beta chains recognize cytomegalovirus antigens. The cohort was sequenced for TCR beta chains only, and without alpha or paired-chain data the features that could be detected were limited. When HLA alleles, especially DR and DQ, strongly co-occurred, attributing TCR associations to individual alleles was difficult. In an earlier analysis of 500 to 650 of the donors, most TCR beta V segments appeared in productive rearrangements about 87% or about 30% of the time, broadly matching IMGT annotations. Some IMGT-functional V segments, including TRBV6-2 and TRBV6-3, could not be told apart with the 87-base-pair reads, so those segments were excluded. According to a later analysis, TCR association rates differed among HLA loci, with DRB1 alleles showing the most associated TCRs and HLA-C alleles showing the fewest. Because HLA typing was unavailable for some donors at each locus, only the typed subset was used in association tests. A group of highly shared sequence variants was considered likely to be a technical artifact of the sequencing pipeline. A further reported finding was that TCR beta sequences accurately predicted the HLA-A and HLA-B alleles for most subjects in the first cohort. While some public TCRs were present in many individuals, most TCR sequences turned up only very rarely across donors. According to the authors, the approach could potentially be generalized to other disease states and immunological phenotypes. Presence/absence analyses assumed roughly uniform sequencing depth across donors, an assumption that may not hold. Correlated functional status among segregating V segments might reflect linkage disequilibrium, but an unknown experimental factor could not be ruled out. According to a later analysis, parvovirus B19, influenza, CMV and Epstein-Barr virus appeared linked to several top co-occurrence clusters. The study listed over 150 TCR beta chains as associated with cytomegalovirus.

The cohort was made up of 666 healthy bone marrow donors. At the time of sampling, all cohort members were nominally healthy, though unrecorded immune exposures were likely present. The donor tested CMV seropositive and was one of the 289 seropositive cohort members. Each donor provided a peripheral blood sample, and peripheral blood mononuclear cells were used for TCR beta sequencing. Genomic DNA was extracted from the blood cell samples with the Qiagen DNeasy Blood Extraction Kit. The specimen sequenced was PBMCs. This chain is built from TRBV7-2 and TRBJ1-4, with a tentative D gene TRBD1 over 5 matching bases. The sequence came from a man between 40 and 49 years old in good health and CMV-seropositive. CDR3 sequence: CASSLLSTGEEKLFF. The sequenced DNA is TGTGCCAGCAGCTTACTTTCTACGGGGGAGGAAAAACTGTTTTTT. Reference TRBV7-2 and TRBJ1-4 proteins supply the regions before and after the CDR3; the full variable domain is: GAGVSQSPSNKVTEKGKDVELRCDPISGHTALYWYRQSLGQGLEFLIYFQGNSAPDKSGLPSDRFSAERTGGSVSTLTIQRTQQEDSAVYLCASSLLSTGEEKLFFGSGTQLSVL.